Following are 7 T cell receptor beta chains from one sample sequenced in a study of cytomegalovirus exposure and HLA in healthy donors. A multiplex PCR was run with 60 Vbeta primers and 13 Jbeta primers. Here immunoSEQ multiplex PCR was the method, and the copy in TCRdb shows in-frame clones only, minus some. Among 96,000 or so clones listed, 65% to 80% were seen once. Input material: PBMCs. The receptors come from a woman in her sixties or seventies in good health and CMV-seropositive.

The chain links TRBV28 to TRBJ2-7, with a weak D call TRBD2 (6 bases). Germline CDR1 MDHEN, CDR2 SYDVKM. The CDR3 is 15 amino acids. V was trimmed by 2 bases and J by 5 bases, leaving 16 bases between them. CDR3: CASSLVGGGWDEQYF. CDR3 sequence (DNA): TGTGCCAGCAGTTTAGTGGGTGGAGGGTGGGACGAGCAGTACTTC.

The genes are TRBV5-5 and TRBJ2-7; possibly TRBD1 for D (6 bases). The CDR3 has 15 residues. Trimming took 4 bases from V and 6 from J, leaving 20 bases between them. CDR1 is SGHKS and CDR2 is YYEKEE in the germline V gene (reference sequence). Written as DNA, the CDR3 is TGTGCCAGCAGCCCGACCTACCACAGGGTATCCGAGCAGTACTTC. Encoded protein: CASSPTYHRVSEQYF.

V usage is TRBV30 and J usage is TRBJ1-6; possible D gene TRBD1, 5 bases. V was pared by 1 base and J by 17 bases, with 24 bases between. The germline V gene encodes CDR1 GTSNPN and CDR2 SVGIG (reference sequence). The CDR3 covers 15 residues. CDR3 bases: TGTGCCTGGAGTGCCGCTAGGGCTCCAAGGGGACTCATCCACTTT. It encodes CAWSAARAPRGLIHF. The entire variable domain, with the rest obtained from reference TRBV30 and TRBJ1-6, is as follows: SQTIHQWPATLVQPVGSPLSLECTVEGTSNPNLYWYRQAAGRGLQLLFYSVGIGQISSEVPQNLSASRPQDRQFILSSKKLLLSDSGFYLCAWSAARAPRGLIHFGNGTRLTVT.

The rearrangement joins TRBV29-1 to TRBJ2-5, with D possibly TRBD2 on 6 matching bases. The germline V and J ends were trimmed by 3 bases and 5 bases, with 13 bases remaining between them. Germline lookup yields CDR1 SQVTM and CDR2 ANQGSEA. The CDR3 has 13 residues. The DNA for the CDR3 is TGCAGCGTTGATGCCCAGGCGGGGGAGACCCAGTACTTC. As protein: CSVDAQAGETQYF.

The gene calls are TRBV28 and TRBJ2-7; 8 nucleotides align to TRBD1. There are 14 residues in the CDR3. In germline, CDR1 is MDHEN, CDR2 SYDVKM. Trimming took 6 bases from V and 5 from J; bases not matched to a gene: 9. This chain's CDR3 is CASRSTGGPNEQYF. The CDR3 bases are TGTGCCAGCAGGTCCACAGGGGGTCCGAACGAGCAGTACTTC.

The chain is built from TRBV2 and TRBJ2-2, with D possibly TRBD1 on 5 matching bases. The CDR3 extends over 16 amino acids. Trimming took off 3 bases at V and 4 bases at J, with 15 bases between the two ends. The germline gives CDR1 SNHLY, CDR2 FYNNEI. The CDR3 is CASSDKGVRITGELFF. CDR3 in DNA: TGTGCCAGCAGTGACAAAGGGGTTCGGATCACCGGGGAGCTGTTTTTT.

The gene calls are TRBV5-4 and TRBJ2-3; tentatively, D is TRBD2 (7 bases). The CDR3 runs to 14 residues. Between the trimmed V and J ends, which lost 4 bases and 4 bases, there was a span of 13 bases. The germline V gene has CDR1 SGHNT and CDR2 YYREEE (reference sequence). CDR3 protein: CASSLRGAADTQYF. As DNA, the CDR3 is TGTGCCAGCAGCCTCCGGGGGGCGGCAGATACGCAGTATTTT.